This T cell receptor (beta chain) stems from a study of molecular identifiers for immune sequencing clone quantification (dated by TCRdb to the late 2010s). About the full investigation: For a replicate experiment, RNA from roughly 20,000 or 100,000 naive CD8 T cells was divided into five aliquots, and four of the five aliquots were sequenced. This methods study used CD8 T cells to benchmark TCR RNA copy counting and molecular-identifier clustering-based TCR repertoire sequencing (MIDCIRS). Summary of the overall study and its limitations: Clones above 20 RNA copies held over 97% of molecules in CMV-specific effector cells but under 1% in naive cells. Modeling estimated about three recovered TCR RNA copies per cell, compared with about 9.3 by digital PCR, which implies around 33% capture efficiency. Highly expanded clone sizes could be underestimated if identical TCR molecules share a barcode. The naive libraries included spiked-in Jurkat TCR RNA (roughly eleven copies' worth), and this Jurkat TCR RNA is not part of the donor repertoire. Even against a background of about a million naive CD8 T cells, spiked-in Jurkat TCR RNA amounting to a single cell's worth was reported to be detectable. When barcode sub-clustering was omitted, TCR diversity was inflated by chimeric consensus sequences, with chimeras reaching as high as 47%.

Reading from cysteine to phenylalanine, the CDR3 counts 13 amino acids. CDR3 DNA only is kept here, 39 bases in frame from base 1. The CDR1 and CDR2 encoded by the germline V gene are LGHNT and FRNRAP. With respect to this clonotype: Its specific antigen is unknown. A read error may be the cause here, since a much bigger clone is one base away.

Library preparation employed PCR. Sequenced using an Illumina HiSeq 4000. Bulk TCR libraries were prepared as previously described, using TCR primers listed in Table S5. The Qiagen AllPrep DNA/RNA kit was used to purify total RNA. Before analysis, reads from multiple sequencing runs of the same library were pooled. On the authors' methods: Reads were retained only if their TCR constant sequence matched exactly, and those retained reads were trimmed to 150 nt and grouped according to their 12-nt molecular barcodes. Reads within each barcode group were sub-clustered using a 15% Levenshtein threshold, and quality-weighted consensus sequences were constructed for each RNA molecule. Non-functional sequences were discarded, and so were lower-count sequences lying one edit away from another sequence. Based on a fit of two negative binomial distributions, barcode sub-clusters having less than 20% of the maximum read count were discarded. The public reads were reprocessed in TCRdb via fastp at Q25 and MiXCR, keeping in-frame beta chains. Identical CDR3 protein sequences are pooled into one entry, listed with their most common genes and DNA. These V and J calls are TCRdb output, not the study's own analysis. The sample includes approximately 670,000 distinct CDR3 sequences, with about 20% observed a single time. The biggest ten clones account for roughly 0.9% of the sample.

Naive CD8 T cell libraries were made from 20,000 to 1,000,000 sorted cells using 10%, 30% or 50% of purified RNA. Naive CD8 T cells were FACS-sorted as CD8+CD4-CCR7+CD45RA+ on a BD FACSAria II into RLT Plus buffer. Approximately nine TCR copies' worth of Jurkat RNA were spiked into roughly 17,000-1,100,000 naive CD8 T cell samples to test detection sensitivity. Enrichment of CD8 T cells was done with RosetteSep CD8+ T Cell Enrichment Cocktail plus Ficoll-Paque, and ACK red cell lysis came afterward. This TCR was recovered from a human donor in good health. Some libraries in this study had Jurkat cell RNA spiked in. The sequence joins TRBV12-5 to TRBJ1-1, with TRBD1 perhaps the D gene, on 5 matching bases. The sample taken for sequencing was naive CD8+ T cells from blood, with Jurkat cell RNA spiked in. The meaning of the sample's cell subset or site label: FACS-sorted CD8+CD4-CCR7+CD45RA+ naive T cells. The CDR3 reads CASGFGRGTGAFF. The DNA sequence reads TGTGCTAGTGGTTTTGGAAGGGGCACTGGAGCTTTCTTT.